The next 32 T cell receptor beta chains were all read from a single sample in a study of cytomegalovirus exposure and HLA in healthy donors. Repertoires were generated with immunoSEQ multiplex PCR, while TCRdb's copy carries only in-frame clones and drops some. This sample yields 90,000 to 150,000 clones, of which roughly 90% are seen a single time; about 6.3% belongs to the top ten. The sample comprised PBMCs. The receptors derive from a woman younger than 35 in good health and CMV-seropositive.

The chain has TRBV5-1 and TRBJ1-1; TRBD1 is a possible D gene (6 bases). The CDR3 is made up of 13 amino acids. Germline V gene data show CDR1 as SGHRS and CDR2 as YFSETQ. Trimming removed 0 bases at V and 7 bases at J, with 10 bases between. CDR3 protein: CASSLAQGGEAFF. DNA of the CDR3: TGCGCCAGCAGCTTGGCCCAAGGGGGTGAAGCTTTCTTT.

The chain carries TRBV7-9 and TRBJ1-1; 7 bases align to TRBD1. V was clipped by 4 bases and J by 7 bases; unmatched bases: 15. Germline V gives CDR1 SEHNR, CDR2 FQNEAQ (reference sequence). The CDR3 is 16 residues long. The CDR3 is CASSSQGGTYYIEAFF. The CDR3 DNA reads TGTGCCAGCAGCTCGCAAGGGGGCACCTACTACATTGAAGCTTTCTTT.

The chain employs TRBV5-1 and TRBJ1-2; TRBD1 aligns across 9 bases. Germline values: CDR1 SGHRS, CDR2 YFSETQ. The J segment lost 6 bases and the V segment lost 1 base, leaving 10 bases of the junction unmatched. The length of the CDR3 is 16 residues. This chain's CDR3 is CASSLFWWDRENGYTF. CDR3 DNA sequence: TGCGCCAGCAGCTTGTTCTGGTGGGACAGGGAAAATGGCTACACCTTC.

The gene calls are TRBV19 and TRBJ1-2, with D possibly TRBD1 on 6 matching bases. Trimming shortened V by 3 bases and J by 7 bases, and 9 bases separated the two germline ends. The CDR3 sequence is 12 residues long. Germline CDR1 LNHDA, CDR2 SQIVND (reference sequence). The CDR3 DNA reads TGTGCCAGTAGTATGGGGGCAGGTGGCTACACCTTC. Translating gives CASSMGAGGYTF.

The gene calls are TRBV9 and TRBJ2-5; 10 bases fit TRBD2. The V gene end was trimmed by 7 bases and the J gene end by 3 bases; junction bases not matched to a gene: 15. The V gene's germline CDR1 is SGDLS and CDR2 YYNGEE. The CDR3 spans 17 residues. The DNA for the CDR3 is TGTGCCAGCGGACCCGAATCACTAGCGGGGCAAAAAGAGACCCAGTACTTC. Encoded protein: CASGPESLAGQKETQYF. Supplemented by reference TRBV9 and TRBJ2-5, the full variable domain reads DSGVTQTPKHLITATGQRVTLRCSPRSGDLSVYWYQQSLDQGLQFLIQYYNGEERAKGNILERFSAQQFPDLHSELNLSSLELGDSALYFCASGPESLAGQKETQYFGPGTRLLVL.

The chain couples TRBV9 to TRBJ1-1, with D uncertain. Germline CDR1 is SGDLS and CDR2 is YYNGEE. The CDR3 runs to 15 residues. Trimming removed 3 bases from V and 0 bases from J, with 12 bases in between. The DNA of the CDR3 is TGTGCCAGCAGCGCCGGGTCTTCGGTGAACACTGAAGCTTTCTTT. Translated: CASSAGSSVNTEAFF. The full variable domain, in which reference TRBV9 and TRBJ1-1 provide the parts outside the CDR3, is DSGVTQTPKHLITATGQRVTLRCSPRSGDLSVYWYQQSLDQGLQFLIQYYNGEERAKGNILERFSAQQFPDLHSELNLSSLELGDSALYFCASSAGSSVNTEAFFGQGTRLTVV.

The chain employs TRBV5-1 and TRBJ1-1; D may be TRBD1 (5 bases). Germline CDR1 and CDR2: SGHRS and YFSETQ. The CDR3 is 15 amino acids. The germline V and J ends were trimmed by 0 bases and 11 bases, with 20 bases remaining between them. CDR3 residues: CASSLESGWLGGAFF. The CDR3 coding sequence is TGCGCCAGCAGCTTGGAGTCGGGGTGGCTGGGGGGGGCTTTCTTT.

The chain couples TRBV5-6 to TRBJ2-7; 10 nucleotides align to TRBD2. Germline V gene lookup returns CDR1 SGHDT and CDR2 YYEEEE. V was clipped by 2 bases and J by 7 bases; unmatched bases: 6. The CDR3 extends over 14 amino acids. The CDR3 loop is CASSLGAGGGEQYF. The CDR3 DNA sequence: TGTGCCAGCAGCTTAGGAGCGGGAGGGGGAGAGCAGTACTTC.

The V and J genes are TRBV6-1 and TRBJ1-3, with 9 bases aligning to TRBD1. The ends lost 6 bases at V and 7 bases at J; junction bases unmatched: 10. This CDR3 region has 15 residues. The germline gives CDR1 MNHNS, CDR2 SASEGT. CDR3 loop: CASRPPGQGRNTIYF. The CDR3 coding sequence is TGTGCCAGCAGGCCGCCGGGACAGGGAAGGAACACCATATATTTT.

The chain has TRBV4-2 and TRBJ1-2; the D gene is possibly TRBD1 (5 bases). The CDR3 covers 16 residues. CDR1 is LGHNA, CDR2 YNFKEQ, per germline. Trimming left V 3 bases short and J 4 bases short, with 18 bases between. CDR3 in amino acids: CASSQGIDRETYGYTF. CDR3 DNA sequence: TGTGCCAGCAGCCAGGGTATCGACAGAGAAACCTATGGCTACACCTTC.

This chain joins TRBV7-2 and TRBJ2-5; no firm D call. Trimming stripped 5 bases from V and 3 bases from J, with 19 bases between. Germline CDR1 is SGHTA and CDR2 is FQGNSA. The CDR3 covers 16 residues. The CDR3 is CASSTTHSLREETQYF. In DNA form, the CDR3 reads TGTGCCAGCAGCACCACCCACTCCCTCCGAGAAGAGACCCAGTACTTC.

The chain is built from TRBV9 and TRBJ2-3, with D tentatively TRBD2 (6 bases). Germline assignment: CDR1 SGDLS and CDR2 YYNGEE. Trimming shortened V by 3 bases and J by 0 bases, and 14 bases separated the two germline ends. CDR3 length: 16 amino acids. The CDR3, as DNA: TGTGCCAGCAGCGCCCTTTTAGCGGCTAGCACAGATACGCAGTATTTT. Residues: CASSALLAASTDTQYF.

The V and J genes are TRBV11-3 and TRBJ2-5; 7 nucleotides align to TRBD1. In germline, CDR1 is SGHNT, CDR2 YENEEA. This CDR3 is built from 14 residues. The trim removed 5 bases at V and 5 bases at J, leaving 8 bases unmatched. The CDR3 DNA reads TGTGCCAGCAGCGGAGAGGGGGCGAGGGAGACCCAGTACTTC. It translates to CASSGEGARETQYF.

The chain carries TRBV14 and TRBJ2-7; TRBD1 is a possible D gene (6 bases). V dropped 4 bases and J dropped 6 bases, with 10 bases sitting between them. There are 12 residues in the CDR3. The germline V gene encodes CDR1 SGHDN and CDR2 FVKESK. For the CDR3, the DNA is TGTGCCAGCAGCCGTACAGGGCGCGAGCAGTACTTC. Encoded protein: CASSRTGREQYF. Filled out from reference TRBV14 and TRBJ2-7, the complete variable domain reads EAGVTQFPSHSVIEKGQTVTLRCDPISGHDNLYWYRRVMGKEIKFLLHFVKESKQDESGMPNNRFLAERTGGTYSTLKVQPAELEDSGVYFCASSRTGREQYFGPGTRLTVT.

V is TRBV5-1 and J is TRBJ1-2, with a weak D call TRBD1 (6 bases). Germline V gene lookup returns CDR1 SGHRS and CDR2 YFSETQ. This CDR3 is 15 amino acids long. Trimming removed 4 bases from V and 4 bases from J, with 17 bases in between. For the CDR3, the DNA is TGCGCCAGCAGCCCGACGACAGGTGGGGTCTATGGCTACACCTTC. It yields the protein CASSPTTGGVYGYTF.

CDR3 amino acids: CATSRGERYGYTF. The CDR3 nucleotides read TGTGCCACCAGCAGAGGAGAAAGATATGGCTACACCTTC. The chain is built from TRBV15 and TRBJ1-2, with no clear D. V dropped 1 base and J dropped 5 bases, with 8 bases sitting between them. The germline V gene encodes CDR1 LNHNV and CDR2 YYDKDF (reference sequence). The CDR3 is 13 residues long. Full variable domain (outside the CDR3, taken from reference TRBV15 and TRBJ1-2): DAMVIQNPRYQVTQFGKPVTLSCSQTLNHNVMYWYQQKSSQAPKLLFHYYDKDFNNEADTPDNFQSRRPNTSFCFLDIRSPGLGDTAMYLCATSRGERYGYTFGSGTRLTVV.

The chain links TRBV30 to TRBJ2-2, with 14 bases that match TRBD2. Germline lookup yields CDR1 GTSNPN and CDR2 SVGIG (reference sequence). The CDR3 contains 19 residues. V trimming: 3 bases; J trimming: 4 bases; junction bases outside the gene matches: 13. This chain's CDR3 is CAWSSIRTSGRMVTGELFF. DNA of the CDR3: TGTGCCTGGAGCTCGATTAGGACTAGCGGGAGGATGGTCACCGGGGAGCTGTTTTTT. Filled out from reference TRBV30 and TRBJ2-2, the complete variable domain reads SQTIHQWPATLVQPVGSPLSLECTVEGTSNPNLYWYRQAAGRGLQLLFYSVGIGQISSEVPQNLSASRPQDRQFILSSKKLLLSDSGFYLCAWSSIRTSGRMVTGELFFGEGSRLTVL.

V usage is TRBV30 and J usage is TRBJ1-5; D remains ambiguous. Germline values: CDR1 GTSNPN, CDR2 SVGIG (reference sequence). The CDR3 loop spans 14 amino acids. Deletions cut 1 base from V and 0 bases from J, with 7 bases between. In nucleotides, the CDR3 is TGTGCCTGGAGTGCCCCCGGTAGCAATCAGCCCCAGCATTTT. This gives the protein CAWSAPGSNQPQHF. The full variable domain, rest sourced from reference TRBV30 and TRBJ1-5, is SQTIHQWPATLVQPVGSPLSLECTVEGTSNPNLYWYRQAAGRGLQLLFYSVGIGQISSEVPQNLSASRPQDRQFILSSKKLLLSDSGFYLCAWSAPGSNQPQHFGDGTRLSIL.

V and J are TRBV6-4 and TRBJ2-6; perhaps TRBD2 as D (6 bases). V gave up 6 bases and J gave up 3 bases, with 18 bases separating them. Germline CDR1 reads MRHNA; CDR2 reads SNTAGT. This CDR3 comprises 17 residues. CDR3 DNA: TGTGCCAGCAGCCGGGACCCACTGGGAGGTGGGGCCAACGTCCTGACTTTC. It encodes CASSRDPLGGGANVLTF.

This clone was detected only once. The CDR3 bases are TGTGCCAGCAGACCCGGGACTAGCATAACAGATACGCAGTATTTT. Protein: CASRPGTSITDTQYF. This chain connects TRBV7-6 to TRBJ2-3; 9 nucleotides align to TRBD2. CDR1 is SGHVS and CDR2 is FNYEAQ in the germline V gene. Unmatched junction bases numbered 7, after V lost 6 bases and J lost 3 bases. There are 15 residues in the CDR3.

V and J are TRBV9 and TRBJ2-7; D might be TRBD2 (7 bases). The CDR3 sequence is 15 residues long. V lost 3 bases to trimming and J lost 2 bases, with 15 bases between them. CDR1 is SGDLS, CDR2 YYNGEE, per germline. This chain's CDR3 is CASSGGGGEPYEQYF. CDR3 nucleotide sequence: TGTGCCAGCAGCGGGGGGGGCGGGGAGCCCTACGAGCAGTACTTC.

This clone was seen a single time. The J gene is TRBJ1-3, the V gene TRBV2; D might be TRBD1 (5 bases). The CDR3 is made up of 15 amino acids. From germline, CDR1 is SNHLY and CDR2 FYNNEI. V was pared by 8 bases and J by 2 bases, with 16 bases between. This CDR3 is CASQGEASAGNTIYF. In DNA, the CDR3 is TGTGCCAGCCAGGGTGAGGCATCAGCTGGAAACACCATATATTTT.

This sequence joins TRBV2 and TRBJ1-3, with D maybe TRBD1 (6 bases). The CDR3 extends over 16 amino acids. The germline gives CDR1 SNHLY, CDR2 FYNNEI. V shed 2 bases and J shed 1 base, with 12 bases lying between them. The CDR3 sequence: CASSEMTGGSGNTIYF. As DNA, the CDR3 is TGTGCCAGCAGTGAAATGACAGGAGGTTCTGGAAACACCATATATTTT.

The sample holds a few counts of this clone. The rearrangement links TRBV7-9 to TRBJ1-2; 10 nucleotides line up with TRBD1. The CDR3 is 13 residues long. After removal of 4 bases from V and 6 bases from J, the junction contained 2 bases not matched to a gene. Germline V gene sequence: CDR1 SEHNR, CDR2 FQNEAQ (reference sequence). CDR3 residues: CASSSGTGDGYTF. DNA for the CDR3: TGTGCCAGCAGCTCCGGGACAGGGGATGGCTACACCTTC.

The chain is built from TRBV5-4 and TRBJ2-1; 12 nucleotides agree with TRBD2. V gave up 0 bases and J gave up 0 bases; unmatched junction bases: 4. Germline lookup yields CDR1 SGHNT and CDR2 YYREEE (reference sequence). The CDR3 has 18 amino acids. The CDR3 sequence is CASSLGLAGGGSYNEQFF. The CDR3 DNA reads TGTGCCAGCAGCTTGGGCCTAGCGGGGGGGGGCTCCTACAATGAGCAGTTCTTC.

The CDR3 region is CASSYGVKGETQYF. The CDR3 DNA is TGTGCCAGCAGTTACGGGGTTAAGGGGGAGACCCAGTACTTC. The chain couples TRBV6-5 to TRBJ2-5; tentatively, D is TRBD1 (5 bases). V gave up 2 bases and J gave up 5 bases, with 12 bases separating them. The CDR3 is made up of 14 amino acids. CDR1 and CDR2 from the germline V gene are MNHEY and SVGAGI.

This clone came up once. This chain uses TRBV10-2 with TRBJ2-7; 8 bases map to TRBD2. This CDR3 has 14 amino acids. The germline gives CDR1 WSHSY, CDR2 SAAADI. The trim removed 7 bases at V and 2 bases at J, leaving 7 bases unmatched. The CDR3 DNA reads TGCGCCAGCACACCGGGGGGGGATACCTACGAGCAGTACTTC. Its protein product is CASTPGGDTYEQYF.

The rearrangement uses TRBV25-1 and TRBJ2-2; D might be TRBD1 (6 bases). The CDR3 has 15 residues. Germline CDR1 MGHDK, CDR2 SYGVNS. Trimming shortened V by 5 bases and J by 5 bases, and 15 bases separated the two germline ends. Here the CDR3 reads CASSPGQIATGELFF. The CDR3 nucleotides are TGTGCCAGCAGTCCAGGACAGATTGCGACCGGGGAGCTGTTTTTT.

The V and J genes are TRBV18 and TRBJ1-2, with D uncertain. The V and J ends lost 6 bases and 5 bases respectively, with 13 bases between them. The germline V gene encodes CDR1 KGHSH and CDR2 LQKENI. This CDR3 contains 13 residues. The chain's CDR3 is CASSQTDTYGYTF. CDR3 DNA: TGTGCCAGCTCTCAAACCGACACGTATGGCTACACCTTC.

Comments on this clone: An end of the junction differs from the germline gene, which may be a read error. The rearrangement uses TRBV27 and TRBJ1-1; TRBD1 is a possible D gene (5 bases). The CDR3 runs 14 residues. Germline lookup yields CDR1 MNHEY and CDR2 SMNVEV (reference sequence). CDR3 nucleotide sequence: TGTGCCAGCAGTTTCTCGGACACCAACATTGAAGCTTTCTTT. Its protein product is CASSFSDTNIEAFF.

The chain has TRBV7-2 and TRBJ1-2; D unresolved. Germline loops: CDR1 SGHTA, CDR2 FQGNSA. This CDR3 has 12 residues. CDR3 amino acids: CVAAFDLYGYTF. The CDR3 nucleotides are TGTGTGGCGGCCTTCGACCTTTATGGCTACACCTTC.

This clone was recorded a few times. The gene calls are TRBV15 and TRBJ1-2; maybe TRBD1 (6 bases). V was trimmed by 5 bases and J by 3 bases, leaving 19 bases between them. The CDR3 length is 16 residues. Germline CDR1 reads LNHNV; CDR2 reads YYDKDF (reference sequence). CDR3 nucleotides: TGTGCCACCAGCCGCCATGGGCCAGGGGAAGACTATGGCTACACCTTC. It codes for CATSRHGPGEDYGYTF.